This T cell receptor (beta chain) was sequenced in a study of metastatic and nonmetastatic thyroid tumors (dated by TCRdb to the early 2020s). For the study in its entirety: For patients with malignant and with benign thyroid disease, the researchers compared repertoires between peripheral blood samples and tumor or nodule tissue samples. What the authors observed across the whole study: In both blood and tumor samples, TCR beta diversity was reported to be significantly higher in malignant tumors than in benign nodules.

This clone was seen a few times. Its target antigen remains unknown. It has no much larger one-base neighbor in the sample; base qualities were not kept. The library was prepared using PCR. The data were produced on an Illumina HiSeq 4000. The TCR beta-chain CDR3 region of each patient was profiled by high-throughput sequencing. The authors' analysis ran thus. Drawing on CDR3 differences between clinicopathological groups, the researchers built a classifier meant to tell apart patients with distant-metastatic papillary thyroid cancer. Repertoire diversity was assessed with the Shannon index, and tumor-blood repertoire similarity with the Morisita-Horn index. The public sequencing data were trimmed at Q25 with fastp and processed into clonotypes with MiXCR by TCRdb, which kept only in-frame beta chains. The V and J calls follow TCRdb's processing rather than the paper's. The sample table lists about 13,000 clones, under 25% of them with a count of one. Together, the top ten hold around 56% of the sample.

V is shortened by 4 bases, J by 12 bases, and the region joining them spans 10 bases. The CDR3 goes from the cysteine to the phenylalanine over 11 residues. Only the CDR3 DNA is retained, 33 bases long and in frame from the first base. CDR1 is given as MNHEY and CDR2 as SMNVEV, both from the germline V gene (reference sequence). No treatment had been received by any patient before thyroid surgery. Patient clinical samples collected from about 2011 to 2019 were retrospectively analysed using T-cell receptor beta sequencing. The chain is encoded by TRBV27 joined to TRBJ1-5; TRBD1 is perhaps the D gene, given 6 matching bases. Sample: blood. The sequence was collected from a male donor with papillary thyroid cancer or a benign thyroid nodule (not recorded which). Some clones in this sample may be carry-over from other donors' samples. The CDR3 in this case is CASSSGAGQHF. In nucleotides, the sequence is TGTGCCAGCAGTTCAGGGGCCGGCCAGCATTTT.